This T cell receptor beta chain was obtained from a study of radiotherapy plus CTLA-4 blockade in lung cancer (dated by TCRdb to the late 2010s). Turning to the overall study: Among enrolled patients, approximately 18% had an objective response and 31% reached disease control. What the authors observed across the whole study: After treatment with radiotherapy and ipilimumab, TCR clones that came from tumors expanded in the peripheral blood. Increased serum interferon-beta after radiation, together with early dynamic changes in blood T cell clones, were reported to be the strongest predictors of response.

Clipping removes 2 bases from V and 7 bases from J, with 4 as the unmatched junction base count. The CDR3 runs 15 amino acids, cysteine and phenylalanine included. Solely the CDR3 DNA is kept, with 45 bases framed from the first base. Sequences MNHEY (CDR1) and SVGAGI (CDR2) are obtained from the germline V gene. The receptor library was made with the immunoSEQ multiplex PCR assay. TCRdb re-hosts the immuneACCESS table, in-frame sequences only. Its copies lack some clones; in the studies checked, an unresolved V gene accounts for under half of them, and the cause for the rest is not known. The sample yields 45,000 to 60,000 clones; roughly 77% were counted once. In total, the top ten clones hold 2% to 3% of the sample. Concerning this clone: The target of this receptor is not known. Per-base qualities were not stored, and no clone one base away is much larger.

The study evaluated CTLA-4 blockade (ipilimumab) given together with focal radiation therapy in patients who had chemo-refractory metastatic non-small-cell lung cancer. The clonotype originates from a human donor with non-small cell lung cancer whose response to radiotherapy plus ipilimumab could not be evaluated. The sample here was peripheral blood, taken from a patient treated with radiotherapy plus ipilimumab. The chain is encoded by TRBV6-5 joined to TRBJ2-3; a stretch of 12 junction bases matches TRBD2. In nucleotides, the sequence is TGTGCCAGCAGTTACGGACTAGCGGGGAGAAATACGCAGTATTTT. Its translation reads: CASSYGLAGRNTQYF.